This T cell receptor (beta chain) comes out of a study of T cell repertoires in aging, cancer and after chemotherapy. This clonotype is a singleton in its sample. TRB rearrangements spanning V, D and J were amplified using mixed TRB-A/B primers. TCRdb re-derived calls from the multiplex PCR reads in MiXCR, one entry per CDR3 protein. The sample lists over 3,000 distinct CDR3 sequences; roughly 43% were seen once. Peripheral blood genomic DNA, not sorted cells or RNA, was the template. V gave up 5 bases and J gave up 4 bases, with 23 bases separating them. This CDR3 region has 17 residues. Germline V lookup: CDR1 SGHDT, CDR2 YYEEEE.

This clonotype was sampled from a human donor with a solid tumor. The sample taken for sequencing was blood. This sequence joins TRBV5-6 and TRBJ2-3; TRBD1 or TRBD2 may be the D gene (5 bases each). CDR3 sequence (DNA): TGTGCCAGCAGTCAACCGGGGCTGCGCAGGGACGCAGATACGCAGTATTTT. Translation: CASSQPGLRRDADTQYF.